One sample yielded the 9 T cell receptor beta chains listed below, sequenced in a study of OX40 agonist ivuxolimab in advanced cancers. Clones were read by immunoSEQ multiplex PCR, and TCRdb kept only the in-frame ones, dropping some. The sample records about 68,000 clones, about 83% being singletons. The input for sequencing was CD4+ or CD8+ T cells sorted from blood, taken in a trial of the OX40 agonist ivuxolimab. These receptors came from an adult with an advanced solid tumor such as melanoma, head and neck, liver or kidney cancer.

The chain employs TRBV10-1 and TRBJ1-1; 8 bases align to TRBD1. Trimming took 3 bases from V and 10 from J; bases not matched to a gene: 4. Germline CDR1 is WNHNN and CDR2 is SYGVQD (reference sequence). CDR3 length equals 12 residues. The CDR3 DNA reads TGCGCCAGCAGTGACCAGGGGGCGCGAGCTTTCTTT. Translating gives CASSDQGARAFF.

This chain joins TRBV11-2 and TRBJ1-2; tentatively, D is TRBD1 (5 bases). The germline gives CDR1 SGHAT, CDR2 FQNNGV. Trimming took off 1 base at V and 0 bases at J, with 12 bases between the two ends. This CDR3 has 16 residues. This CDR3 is CASSLGPGRTNYGYTF. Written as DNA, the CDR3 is TGTGCCAGCAGCTTAGGCCCGGGACGGACTAACTATGGCTACACCTTC.

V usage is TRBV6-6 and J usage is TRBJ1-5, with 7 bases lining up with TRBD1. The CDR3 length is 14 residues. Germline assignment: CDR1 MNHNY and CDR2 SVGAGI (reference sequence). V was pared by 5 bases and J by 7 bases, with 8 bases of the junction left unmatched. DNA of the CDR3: TGTGCCAGCAGTCCTAGACAGGGTGTGCAGCCCCAGCATTTT. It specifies CASSPRQGVQPQHF.

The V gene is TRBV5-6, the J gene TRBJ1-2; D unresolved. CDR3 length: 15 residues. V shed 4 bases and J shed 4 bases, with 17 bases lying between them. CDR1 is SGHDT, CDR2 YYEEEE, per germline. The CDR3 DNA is TGTGCCAGCAGCGCCTGGGGTAGCGGGATCTATGGCTACACCTTC. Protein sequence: CASSAWGSGIYGYTF.

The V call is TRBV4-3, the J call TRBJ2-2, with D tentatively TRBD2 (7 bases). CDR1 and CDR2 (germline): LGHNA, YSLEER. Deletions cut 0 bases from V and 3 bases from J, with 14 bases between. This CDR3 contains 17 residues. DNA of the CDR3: TGCGCCAGCAGCCAAGAAGGGGGGGCATTGCACACCGGGGAGCTGTTTTTT. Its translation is CASSQEGGALHTGELFF.

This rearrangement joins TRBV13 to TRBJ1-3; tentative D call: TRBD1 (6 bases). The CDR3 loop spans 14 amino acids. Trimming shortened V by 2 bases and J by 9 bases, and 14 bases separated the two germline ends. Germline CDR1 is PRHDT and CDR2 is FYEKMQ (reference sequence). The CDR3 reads CASSLFTQGLTIYF. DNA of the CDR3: TGTGCCAGCAGCTTATTCACTCAGGGGCTCACCATATATTTT.

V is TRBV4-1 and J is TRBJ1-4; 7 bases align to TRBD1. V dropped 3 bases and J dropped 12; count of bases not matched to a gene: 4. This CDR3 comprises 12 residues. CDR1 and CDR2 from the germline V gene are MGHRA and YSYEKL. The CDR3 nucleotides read TGCGCCAGCAGCCAGAGGGACAGCGAACTGTTTTTT. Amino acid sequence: CASSQRDSELFF.

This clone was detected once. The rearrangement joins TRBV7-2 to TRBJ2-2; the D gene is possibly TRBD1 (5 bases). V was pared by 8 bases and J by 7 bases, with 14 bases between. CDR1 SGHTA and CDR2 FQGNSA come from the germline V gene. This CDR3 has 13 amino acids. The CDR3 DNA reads TGTGCCAGCCGGACCAGGGCTGGCGGGGAGCTGTTTTTT. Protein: CASRTRAGGELFF. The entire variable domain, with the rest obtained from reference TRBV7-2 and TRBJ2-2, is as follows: GAGVSQSPSNKVTEKGKDVELRCDPISGHTALYWYRQSLGQGLEFLIYFQGNSAPDKSGLPSDRFSAERTGGSVSTLTIQRTQQEDSAVYLCASRTRAGGELFFGEGSRLTVL.

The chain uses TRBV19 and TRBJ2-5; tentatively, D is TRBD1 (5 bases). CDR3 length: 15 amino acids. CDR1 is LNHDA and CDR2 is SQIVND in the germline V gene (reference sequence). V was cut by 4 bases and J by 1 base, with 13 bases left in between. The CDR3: CASSTYLTAQETQYF. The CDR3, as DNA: TGTGCCAGTAGTACCTATTTGACAGCCCAAGAGACCCAGTACTTC.